This T cell receptor beta chain emerged from a study of shared clonotypes between healthy human individuals. Study at large: A couple of women and a few men aged 18 to 49 made up the donors. Study-wide points: It was the non-shared clonotypes that had lower generation probabilities than clonotypes shared by all four donors.

Of note for this clone: What it binds is not known.

Every subset had its genomic DNA shared out evenly among several immunoSEQ plates. Using immunoSEQ multiplex PCR, the repertoire was profiled, and TCRdb retains in-frame clones only, with some absent. The sample holds hundreds of thousands of clones, approximately 95% seen once. CD4+ cells were split into CD45RA+ naive and CD45RA-negative memory subsets. Trimming left V 4 bases short and J 0 bases short, with 10 bases between. The CDR3 loop spans 15 amino acids. CDR1 is SGHAT and CDR2 is FQNNGV in the germline V gene. The sequenced sample consisted of naive CD4+ T cells sorted from blood. The subset is: CD45RA+ positively selected. The sequence came from a woman in her 30s in good health. This sequence joins TRBV11-2 and TRBJ1-3; D unresolved. The CDR3 reads CASSSLRASGNTIYF. As DNA, the CDR3 is TGTGCCAGCAGCTCCCTTCGGGCCTCTGGAAACACCATATATTTT.